Each of the 30 T cell receptor beta chains below was sequenced from the same sample in a study of blood T cell repertoires in COVID-19. Profiled with immunoSEQ multiplex PCR; TCRdb holds only in-frame clones, not every one. Of under 35,000 clones listed, roughly nine tenths are singletons. The specimen sequenced was peripheral blood. Receptors were obtained from a man aged 60-69 years with acute or convalescent COVID-19.

J is TRBJ1-5 and V is TRBV15; a possible D gene is TRBD1 (5 bases). CDR3 length: 13 residues. Germline V gene data show CDR1 as LNHNV and CDR2 as YYDKDF (reference sequence). V lost 2 bases and J 7 bases, leaving 9 bases between the germline ends. The CDR3 protein is CATSRFQGQPQHF. Here the CDR3 DNA reads TGTGCCACCAGCAGATTTCAGGGCCAGCCCCAGCATTTT.

This chain uses TRBV5-4 with TRBJ1-6; tentatively, D is TRBD1 (5 bases). Trimming cost V 1 base and J 7 bases, with 12 bases left between them. The CDR3 has 15 residues. Germline CDR1 reads SGHNT; CDR2 reads YYREEE (reference sequence). CDR3 in amino acids: CASSLYSGLNSPLHF. CDR3 coding DNA: TGTGCCAGCAGCTTGTACTCAGGGCTGAATTCACCCCTCCACTTT. The full variable domain, in which reference TRBV5-4 and TRBJ1-6 provide the parts outside the CDR3, is ETGVTQSPTHLIKTRGQQVTLRCSSQSGHNTVSWYQQALGQGPQFIFQYYREEENGRGNFPPRFSGLQFPNYSSELNVNALELDDSALYLCASSLYSGLNSPLHFGNGTRLTVT.

This chain connects TRBV18 to TRBJ1-5; the match to TRBD1 covers 7 bases. Per germline, CDR1 KGHSH and CDR2 LQKENI. This CDR3 comprises 17 residues. Unmatched junction bases numbered 7, after V lost 2 bases and J lost 0 bases. The CDR3 sequence is CASSPDRALYSNQPQHF. For the CDR3, the DNA is TGTGCCAGCTCACCAGACAGGGCCCTATATAGCAATCAGCCCCAGCATTTT.

This chain uses TRBV5-1 with TRBJ1-1; D may be TRBD1 (6 bases). Trimming took 1 base from V and 3 from J, leaving 10 bases between them. Per the germline V gene, CDR1 is SGHRS and CDR2 is YFSETQ. CDR3 length: 14 amino acids. The CDR3 DNA is TGCGCCAGCAGCTTGACGGGGGGCGACACTGAAGCTTTCTTT. Its translation: CASSLTGGDTEAFF.

The chain combines TRBV18 with TRBJ2-5; 10 bases fit TRBD2. The DNA end is more similar to TRBJ2-7, so the J call may be wrong. The germline V gene has CDR1 KGHSH and CDR2 LQKENI. The CDR3 totals 16 residues. The CDR3 nucleotides are TGTGCCAGCTCACCACCCCTAGCGGGAGATCGGGGCGAGCAGTACTTC. Translation: CASSPPLAGDRGEQYF.

The chain joins TRBV5-6 to TRBJ2-3; 10 bases agree with TRBD1. The germline V gene has CDR1 SGHDT and CDR2 YYEEEE. Unmatched junction bases numbered 12, after V lost 7 bases and J lost 4 bases. This CDR3 comprises 16 residues. The CDR3 sequence is CASGLPGTGASDTQYF. The CDR3 DNA follows: TGTGCCAGCGGTCTACCCGGGACAGGGGCATCAGATACGCAGTATTTT.

The chain carries TRBV10-3 and TRBJ2-3; D gene ambiguous. Trimming shortened V by 4 bases and J by 2 bases, and 10 bases separated the two germline ends. The germline V gene encodes CDR1 ENHRY and CDR2 SYGVKD. This CDR3 has 14 residues. CDR3 sequence reads: CAISGPGPTDTQYF. CDR3 DNA: TGTGCCATCAGTGGCCCAGGCCCCACAGATACGCAGTATTTT.

This rearrangement joins TRBV9 to TRBJ2-7; tentative D call: TRBD1 (6 bases). CDR3 length: 12 residues. Trimming cost V 3 bases and J 5 bases, with 9 bases left between them. Germline lookup yields CDR1 SGDLS and CDR2 YYNGEE. The CDR3 DNA follows: TGTGCCAGCAGCGGACCAGGGGACGAGCAGTACTTC. Its protein is CASSGPGDEQYF.

The chain carries TRBV2 and TRBJ2-7, with D perhaps TRBD1 (6 bases). Between the trimmed V and J ends, which lost 1 base and 9 bases, there was a span of 16 bases. The CDR3 is 14 residues long. The germline V gene encodes CDR1 SNHLY and CDR2 FYNNEI. CDR3 protein: CASSEEVGASLQYF. CDR3 coding DNA: TGTGCCAGCAGTGAAGAAGTGGGGGCAAGTTTGCAGTACTTC. Full variable domain (rest looked up from reference TRBV2 and TRBJ2-7): EPEVTQTPSHQVTQMGQEVILRCVPISNHLYFYWYRQILGQKVEFLVSFYNNEISEKSEIFDDQFSVERPDGSNFTLKIRSTKLEDSAMYFCASSEEVGASLQYFGPGTRLTVT.

This clone was seen a few times. The chain couples TRBV2 to TRBJ1-4, with D hard to call. Per the germline V gene, CDR1 is SNHLY and CDR2 is FYNNEI. The CDR3 loop spans 14 amino acids. Trimming stripped 4 bases from V and 2 bases from J, with 8 bases between. Here the CDR3 reads CASSAERTNEKLFF. The CDR3 bases are TGTGCCAGCAGTGCGGAGAGGACTAATGAAAAACTGTTTTTT.

V usage is TRBV24-1 and J usage is TRBJ1-4; D might be TRBD1 (5 bases). There are 17 residues in the CDR3. Germline loops: CDR1 KGHDR, CDR2 SFDVKD. Between the trimmed V and J ends, which lost 3 bases and 0 bases, there was a span of 13 bases. The CDR3 DNA reads TGTGCCACCAGTGATGGGGGGAGAGGATCAACTAATGAAAAACTGTTTTTT. Its protein product is CATSDGGRGSTNEKLFF.

This rearrangement joins TRBV9 to TRBJ1-2; maybe TRBD1 (5 bases). CDR3 length equals 14 residues. Trimming removed 3 bases at V and 8 bases at J, with 17 bases between. Germline CDR1 reads SGDLS; CDR2 reads YYNGEE. The CDR3 region has the DNA TGTGCCAGCAGCGCCAGCGGGGGGGTTAAGGGCTACACCTTC. It is translated as CASSASGGVKGYTF.

The chain carries TRBV27 and TRBJ2-2; 11 positions match TRBD1. CDR3 length: 15 amino acids. The germline V gene encodes CDR1 MNHEY and CDR2 SMNVEV (reference sequence). V shed 6 bases, J shed 1 base, and the junction held 1 base outside the gene matches. In nucleotides, the CDR3 is TGTGCCAGCAGGGGGACAGGGGGGAACACCGGGGAGCTGTTTTTT. This translates into CASRGTGGNTGELFF.

The rearrangement uses TRBV28 and TRBJ1-2, with D perhaps matching TRBD1 (5 bases). CDR1 is MDHEN and CDR2 is SYDVKM in the germline V gene. There are 13 residues in the CDR3. Trimming left V 10 bases short and J 2 bases short, with 14 bases between. This chain's CDR3 is CATQIDSNYGYTF. CDR3 DNA: TGTGCCACCCAAATAGACAGCAACTATGGCTACACCTTC.

This clone was observed a handful of times. The chain's CDR3 is CASSQDTGGRDEQYF. CDR3 bases: TGCGCCAGCAGCCAGGATACAGGGGGCCGGGACGAGCAGTACTTC. The J gene is TRBJ2-7, the V gene TRBV4-1; 9 bases are shared with TRBD1. From germline, CDR1 is MGHRA and CDR2 YSYEKL. V lost 3 bases to trimming and J lost 5 bases; unmatched junction nucleotides: 8. The CDR3 is 15 amino acids.

The chain is built from TRBV2 and TRBJ2-1, with 10 bases that match TRBD1. This CDR3 has 15 amino acids. Trimming at V came to 6 bases and at J to 4 bases, leaving 6 bases not matched to a gene. Germline CDR1 reads SNHLY; CDR2 reads FYNNEI. The CDR3: CASRAGTGVYNEQFF. CDR3 DNA sequence: TGTGCCAGCAGAGCCGGGACAGGGGTTTACAATGAGCAGTTCTTC.

This clone came up once. The V call is TRBV27, the J call TRBJ2-3, with TRBD2 as a possible D gene (6 bases). Trimming cost V 5 bases and J 5 bases, with 11 bases left between them. The length of the CDR3 is 13 residues. Germline V gene data show CDR1 as MNHEY and CDR2 as SMNVEV (reference sequence). The CDR3: CASSLGRIDTQYF. DNA for the CDR3: TGTGCCAGCAGTCTCGGGAGAATAGATACGCAGTATTTT.

The rearrangement joins TRBV7-5 to TRBJ2-2; TRBD2 was called by the table and not checked on the DNA. TRBV7-5 is described as a pseudogene. This CDR3 is built from 14 residues. The CDR3 loop reads CVSRGGLNTGELFF. DNA for the CDR3: TGTGTCAGCCGGGGGGGCCTTAACACCGGGGAGCTGTTTTTT.

The gene calls are TRBV11-1 and TRBJ1-2; possible D gene TRBD1, 6 bases. The germline V gene has CDR1 SGHAT and CDR2 FQDESV (reference sequence). Between the trimmed V and J ends, which lost 5 bases and 4 bases, there was a span of 20 bases. This CDR3 region has 16 residues. The CDR3 spells CASSIRSRGGSYGYTF. CDR3 sequence (DNA): TGTGCCAGCAGCATTCGTAGCAGGGGCGGTAGCTATGGCTACACCTTC.

The gene calls are TRBV30 and TRBJ2-7; 8 bases map to TRBD1. V gave up 5 bases and J gave up 0 bases; unmatched junction bases: 9. CDR3 length equals 15 residues. The V gene's germline CDR1 is GTSNPN and CDR2 SVGIG (reference sequence). The CDR3 DNA reads TGTGCCTGGCGCCCCCAGACAGGGGTCTCCTACGAGCAGTACTTC. Protein: CAWRPQTGVSYEQYF. Filled out from reference TRBV30 and TRBJ2-7, the complete variable domain reads SQTIHQWPATLVQPVGSPLSLECTVEGTSNPNLYWYRQAAGRGLQLLFYSVGIGQISSEVPQNLSASRPQDRQFILSSKKLLLSDSGFYLCAWRPQTGVSYEQYFGPGTRLTVT.

The CDR3 loop reads CASSYNRASTEAFF. DNA for the CDR3: TGTGCCAGCAGTTACAACAGGGCTAGCACTGAAGCTTTCTTT. This rearrangement joins TRBV6-5 to TRBJ1-1; D is possibly TRBD1 (6 bases). V was trimmed by 2 bases and J by 4 bases, leaving 11 bases between them. Per the germline V gene, CDR1 is MNHEY and CDR2 is SVGAGI. The CDR3 is made up of 14 amino acids.

The J gene is TRBJ1-2, the V gene TRBV6-5, with D unresolved. With 7 bases removed from V and 3 bases from J, the gap between germline ends came to 12 bases. The CDR3 extends over 13 amino acids. Germline-derived CDR1 and CDR2 are MNHEY and SVGAGI. In DNA, the CDR3 is TGTGCCAGCATGGGAGGGAAAGACTATGGCTACACCTTC. It translates to CASMGGKDYGYTF.

The chain is built from TRBV10-3 and TRBJ1-1, with D perhaps matching TRBD1 (6 bases). CDR3 size: 11 residues. In germline, CDR1 is ENHRY, CDR2 SYGVKD. V was pared by 9 bases and J by 3 bases, with 8 bases between. CDR3 coding DNA: TGTGCCATAAGGGGGTACACTGAAGCTTTCTTT. It specifies CAIRGYTEAFF.

CDR3 in amino acids: CASSRTSGNRYEQYF. The CDR3 DNA sequence: TGTGCCAGCTCACGGACTAGCGGGAACAGATACGAGCAGTACTTC. The V gene is TRBV18, the J gene TRBJ2-7, with 12 bases aligning to TRBD2. Unmatched junction bases numbered 5, after V lost 4 bases and J lost 4 bases. Germline-derived CDR1 and CDR2 are KGHSH and LQKENI. CDR3 length: 15 amino acids.

This chain connects TRBV19 to TRBJ1-2, with a possible D match to TRBD1 (6 bases). Germline CDR1 and CDR2: LNHDA and SQIVND (reference sequence). Trimming stripped 1 base from V and 7 bases from J, with 16 bases between. This CDR3 is 15 amino acids long. CDR3 nucleotides: TGTGCCAGTAGTATAGCGTCTGACAGGTTAAGTGGCTACACCTTC. It is translated as CASSIASDRLSGYTF.

The V and J genes are TRBV5-1 and TRBJ2-7; the D gene is possibly TRBD2 (6 bases). The CDR3 contains 14 residues. V was trimmed by 0 bases and J by 2 bases, leaving 9 bases between them. Germline values: CDR1 SGHRS, CDR2 YFSETQ. The DNA of the CDR3 is TGCGCCAGCAGCTTGGATGCGGGACCCTACGAGCAGTACTTC. Translated: CASSLDAGPYEQYF.

The rearrangement links TRBV28 to TRBJ1-3, with unresolved D. The CDR3 spans 15 residues. Germline V lookup: CDR1 MDHEN, CDR2 SYDVKM. V was clipped by 5 bases and J by 0 bases, with 11 bases between them. As DNA, the CDR3 is TGTGCCAGCAGTGATCTGGCCGTCTCTGGAAACACCATATATTTT. As protein: CASSDLAVSGNTIYF.

The rearrangement uses TRBV4-1 and TRBJ1-1; TRBD1 matches 8 bases. J gave up 13 bases and V 0 bases, and 7 bases lay outside the gene matches. CDR3 length: 13 residues. CDR1 MGHRA and CDR2 YSYEKL come from the germline V gene. The CDR3 region is CASSQEGTGRGFF. The DNA of the CDR3 is TGCGCCAGCAGCCAAGAGGGGACAGGCCGGGGTTTCTTT.

The genes are TRBV29-1 and TRBJ2-3; possibly TRBD2 for D (6 bases). V was pared by 4 bases and J by 6 bases, with 11 bases between. The CDR3 consists of 12 residues. CDR1 is SQVTM, CDR2 ANQGSEA, per germline. DNA of the CDR3: TGCAGCGTTGGGGGGGTATGGGATACGCAGTATTTT. Translating gives CSVGGVWDTQYF.

The rearrangement joins TRBV14 to TRBJ2-4; the match to TRBD1 covers 8 bases. Trimming took 3 bases from V and 5 from J; bases not matched to a gene: 6. The CDR3 has 15 residues. CDR1 is SGHDN and CDR2 is FVKESK in the germline V gene. CDR3 sequence: CASSQGPGGQNIQYF. The DNA of the CDR3 is TGTGCCAGCAGCCAGGGGCCAGGGGGCCAAAACATTCAGTACTTC.